This T cell receptor (beta chain) was sequenced during a study of T cells in Graves' hyperthyroidism and ophthalmopathy. Overall study results and limits: Stable hyperthyroidism and ophthalmopathy were separated using 13 V-J signatures.

The diagnostic basis comprised clinical symptoms, serum thyroxine and TRAb, thyroid ultrasound and orbital computed tomography. Template material for amplifying TCR beta CDR3 regions consisted of RNA transcripts. Initially, a first-round RT-PCR of the TCR CDR3 employed the HTBI primer set. Via MiXCR, TCRdb re-called the multiplex PCR reads, giving one row per CDR3 protein. This sample carries about 600,000 distinct CDR3 sequences, about 15% of them seen once, and the ten largest clones take 9.5% to 15%. This clonotype was observed a few times. Its antigen is undetermined. Germline-derived CDR1 and CDR2 are LGHDT and YNNKEL (reference sequence). The CDR3 sequence is 17 residues long. The V gene end was trimmed by 5 bases and the J gene end by 1 base; junction bases not matched to a gene: 9.

Material for sequencing was blood. This clonotype was sampled from a woman aged 50 to 65 with Graves' ophthalmopathy. The chain carries TRBV3-1 and TRBJ2-3, with 10 bases aligning to TRBD2. The CDR3 DNA is TGTGCCAGCAGCTCGATCGGACTAGCGGTCGGCACAGATACGCAGTATTTT. It translates to CASSSIGLAVGTDTQYF.